This TCR beta chain was sequenced for a study of blood T cells in healthy people across ages. The CDR3 contains 17 residues. Germline V lookup: CDR1 SEHNR, CDR2 FQNEAQ (reference sequence). The V end lost 7 bases, the J end lost 3 bases, and 24 bases lay between the germline ends. Combining a sample-barcoded 5' primer with a J-beta primer mix, a second PCR ran for about 7 to 12 cycles. TCRdb ran MiXCR on the 5' RACE reads and lists one entry per CDR3 protein. The sample has more than 1.4 million distinct CDR3 sequences; roughly 40% are singletons. Study-level points and caveats: Aged donors had fewer naive CD4+ cells and lower diversity than long-lived donors.

With regard to this clonotype: Its cognate antigen is unknown.

The specimen sequenced was blood. The gene calls are TRBV7-9 and TRBJ1-2; possible D gene TRBD1, 5 bases. This sequence originates from a woman between 18 and 29 years old in good health. CDR3 DNA sequence: TGTGCCAGCACCACGCGGGGCAGGGAGTTGCTAGACTATGGCTACACCTTC. Residues: CASTTRGRELLDYGYTF.